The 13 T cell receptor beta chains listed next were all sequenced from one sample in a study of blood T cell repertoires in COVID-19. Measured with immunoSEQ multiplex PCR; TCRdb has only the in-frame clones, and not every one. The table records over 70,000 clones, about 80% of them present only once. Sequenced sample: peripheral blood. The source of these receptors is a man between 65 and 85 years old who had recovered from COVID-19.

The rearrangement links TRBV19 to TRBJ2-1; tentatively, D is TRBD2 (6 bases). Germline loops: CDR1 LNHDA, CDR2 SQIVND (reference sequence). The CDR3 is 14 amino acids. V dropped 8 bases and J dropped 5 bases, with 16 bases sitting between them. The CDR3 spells CASSPGGYNNEQFF. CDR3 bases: TGTGCCAGTTCCCCCGGGGGATACAACAATGAGCAGTTCTTC.

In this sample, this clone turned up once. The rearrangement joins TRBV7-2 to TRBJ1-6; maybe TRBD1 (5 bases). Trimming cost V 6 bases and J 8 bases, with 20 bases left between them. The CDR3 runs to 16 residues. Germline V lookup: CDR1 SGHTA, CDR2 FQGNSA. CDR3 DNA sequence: TGTGCCAGCAGTCAAGAGGCCGGGCAGGGTTATTCACCCCTCCACTTT. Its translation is CASSQEAGQGYSPLHF.

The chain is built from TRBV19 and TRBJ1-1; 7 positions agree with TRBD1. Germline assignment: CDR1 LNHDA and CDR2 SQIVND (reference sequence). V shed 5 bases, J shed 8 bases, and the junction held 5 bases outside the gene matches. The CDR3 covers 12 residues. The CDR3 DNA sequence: TGTGCCAGTAGTCCGATACAGGGGGAAGCTTTCTTT. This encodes CASSPIQGEAFF.

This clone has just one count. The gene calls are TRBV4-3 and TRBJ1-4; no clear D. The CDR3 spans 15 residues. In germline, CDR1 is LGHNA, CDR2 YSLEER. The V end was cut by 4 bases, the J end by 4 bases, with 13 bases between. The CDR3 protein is CASSRGTGGNEKLFF. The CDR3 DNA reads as TGCGCCAGCAGCCGAGGTACTGGAGGTAATGAAAAACTGTTTTTT.

As DNA, the CDR3 is TGTGCCAGTACAGGGTACGTTAATTCACCCCTCCACTTT. It translates to CASTGYVNSPLHF. The chain has TRBV2 and TRBJ1-6; a possible D gene is TRBD1 (6 bases). This CDR3 comprises 13 residues. The V gene's germline CDR1 is SNHLY and CDR2 FYNNEI. Trimming removed 9 bases from V and 6 bases from J, with 12 bases in between. The full variable domain, its missing parts supplied by reference TRBV2 and TRBJ1-6, is EPEVTQTPSHQVTQMGQEVILRCVPISNHLYFYWYRQILGQKVEFLVSFYNNEISEKSEIFDDQFSVERPDGSNFTLKIRSTKLEDSAMYFCASTGYVNSPLHFGNGTRLTVT.

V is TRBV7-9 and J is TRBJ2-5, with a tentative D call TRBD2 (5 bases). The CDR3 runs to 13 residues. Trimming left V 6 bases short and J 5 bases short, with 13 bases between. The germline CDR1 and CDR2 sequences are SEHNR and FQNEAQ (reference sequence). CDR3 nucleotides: TGTGCCAGCAGTCCCGGACCGGGGGAGACCCAGTACTTC. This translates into CASSPGPGETQYF.

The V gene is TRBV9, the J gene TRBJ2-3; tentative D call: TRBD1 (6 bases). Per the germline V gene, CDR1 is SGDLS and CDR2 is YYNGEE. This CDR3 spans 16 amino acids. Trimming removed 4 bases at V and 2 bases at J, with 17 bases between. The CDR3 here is CASSSREGGVTDTQYF. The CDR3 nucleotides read TGTGCCAGCAGCTCCCGAGAAGGGGGAGTCACAGATACGCAGTATTTT.

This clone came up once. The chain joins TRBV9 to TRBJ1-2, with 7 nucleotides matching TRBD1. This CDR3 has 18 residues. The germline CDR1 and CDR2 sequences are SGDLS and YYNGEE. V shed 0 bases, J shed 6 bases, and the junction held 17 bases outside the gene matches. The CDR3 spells CASSVEIRPLGQSDGYTF. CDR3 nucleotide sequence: TGTGCCAGCAGCGTAGAAATTCGACCATTGGGACAGTCGGATGGCTACACCTTC.

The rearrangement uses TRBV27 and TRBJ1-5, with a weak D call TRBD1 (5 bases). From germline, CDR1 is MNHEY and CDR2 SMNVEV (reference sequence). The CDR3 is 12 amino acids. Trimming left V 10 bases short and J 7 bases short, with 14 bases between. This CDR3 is CATGRASQPQHF. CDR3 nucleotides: TGTGCCACCGGCAGGGCTTCCCAGCCCCAGCATTTT.

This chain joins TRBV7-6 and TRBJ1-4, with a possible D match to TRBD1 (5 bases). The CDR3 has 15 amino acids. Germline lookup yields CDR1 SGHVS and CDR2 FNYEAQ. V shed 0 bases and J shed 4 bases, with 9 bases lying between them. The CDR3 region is CASSLASRDNEKLFF. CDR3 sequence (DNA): TGTGCCAGCAGCTTAGCGAGCAGGGATAATGAAAAACTGTTTTTT.

The CDR3, as DNA: TGTGCCAGCAGCCAAGGACTAGCGGGCTCCTACGAGCAGTACTTC. Translating it yields CASSQGLAGSYEQYF. The chain couples TRBV14 to TRBJ2-7, with 10 bases aligning to TRBD2. With V trimmed by 1 base and J by 0 bases, 0 bases remained unmatched. Germline V CDR1 and CDR2: SGHDN, FVKESK. This CDR3 spans 15 amino acids. The full variable domain, completed using reference TRBV14 and TRBJ2-7, is EAGVTQFPSHSVIEKGQTVTLRCDPISGHDNLYWYRRVMGKEIKFLLHFVKESKQDESGMPNNRFLAERTGGTYSTLKVQPAELEDSGVYFCASSQGLAGSYEQYFGPGTRLTVT.

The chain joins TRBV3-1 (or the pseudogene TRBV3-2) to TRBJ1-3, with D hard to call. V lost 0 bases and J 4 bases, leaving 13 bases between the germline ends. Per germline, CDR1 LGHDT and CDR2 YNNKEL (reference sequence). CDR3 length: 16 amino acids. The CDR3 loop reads CASSQDLGLAGNTIYF. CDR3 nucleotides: TGTGCCAGCAGCCAAGATCTTGGATTAGCCGGAAACACCATATATTTT.

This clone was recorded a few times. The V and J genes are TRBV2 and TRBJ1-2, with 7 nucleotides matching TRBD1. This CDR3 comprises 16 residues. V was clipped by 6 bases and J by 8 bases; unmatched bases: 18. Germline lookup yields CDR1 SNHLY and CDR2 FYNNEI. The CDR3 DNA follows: TGTGCCAGCAGACGAACAGGGGACCAGGGACCCTCGGGCTACACCTTC. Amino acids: CASRRTGDQGPSGYTF.